Below, 27 T cell receptor beta chains from the same sample are listed, as sequenced in a study of graft-versus-host responses after intestinal transplantation. Using immunoSEQ multiplex PCR, the repertoire was profiled, and TCRdb retains in-frame clones only, with some absent. The repertoire holds about 51,000 clones, with 89% as singletons. These receptors' antigens are unknown. This material consisted of unstimulated CD4+ T cells sorted from spleen or lymph node cells, taken before transplant. The source is a human donor who was the organ donor for an intestinal transplant.

The chain employs TRBV5-1 and TRBJ1-6; TRBD1 aligns across 9 bases. The V gene's germline CDR1 is SGHRS and CDR2 YFSETQ. V shed 5 bases and J 7 bases; nucleotides not matched to a gene: 10. The CDR3 covers 16 residues. CDR3 nucleotide sequence: TGCGCCAGCAGGCTAGGGACAGGGAATCTCAATTCACCCCTCCACTTT. It codes for CASRLGTGNLNSPLHF.

V is TRBV7-9 and J is TRBJ2-1; tentative D call: TRBD2 (6 bases). Germline assignment: CDR1 SEHNR and CDR2 FQNEAQ (reference sequence). V lost 3 bases to trimming and J lost 6 bases, with 15 bases between them. The CDR3 is made up of 15 amino acids. As DNA, the CDR3 is TGTGCCAGCAGCTTCCCAATGGAGGGCGTCAATGAGCAGTTCTTC. Translating it yields CASSFPMEGVNEQFF. The variable domain in full, with the rest retrieved from reference TRBV7-9 and TRBJ2-1, is DTGVSQNPRHKITKRGQNVTFRCDPISEHNRLYWYRQTLGQGPEFLTYFQNEAQLEKSRLLSDRFSAERPKGSFSTLEIQRTEQGDSAMYLCASSFPMEGVNEQFFGPGTRLTVL.

The chain couples TRBV4-2 to TRBJ2-1; no clear D gene. This CDR3 has 17 amino acids. Germline CDR1 is LGHNA and CDR2 is YNFKEQ. The V gene lost 1 base and the J gene lost 2 bases, with 15 bases spanning the gap. The CDR3 protein is CASSQVKLTAAYNEQFF. The CDR3 DNA reads as TGTGCCAGCAGCCAAGTAAAATTAACTGCCGCCTACAATGAGCAGTTCTTC.

The V and J genes are TRBV29-1 and TRBJ1-5; tentative D call: TRBD1 (6 bases). There are 16 residues in the CDR3. Between the trimmed V and J ends, which lost 5 bases and 3 bases, there was a span of 20 bases. Germline CDR1 is SQVTM and CDR2 is ANQGSEA. CDR3 sequence: CSVPKGGGSDNQPQHF. The CDR3 DNA reads as TGCAGCGTTCCGAAGGGGGGGGGTTCGGACAATCAGCCCCAGCATTTT.

The chain recombines TRBV27 with TRBJ2-2; 9 bases are a match to TRBD1. The CDR3 contains 14 residues. Losses at the gene ends were 0 bases for V and 15 bases for J; bases not matched to a gene: 8. Germline CDR1 and CDR2: MNHEY and SMNVEV (reference sequence). CDR3 in amino acids: CASSLSIRDRVLFF. The CDR3 DNA reads TGTGCCAGCAGTTTATCGATCCGGGACAGGGTCTTGTTTTTT.

V usage is TRBV5-5 and J usage is TRBJ2-5, with 10 bases lining up with TRBD2. Germline V lookup: CDR1 SGHKS, CDR2 YYEKEE (reference sequence). V dropped 6 bases and J dropped 1; count of bases not matched to a gene: 18. The CDR3 extends over 19 amino acids. The CDR3 DNA sequence: TGTGCCAGCACCCTCCTGGGTGTTACTAGCGGGGATTCCCAAGAGACCCAGTACTTC. Protein: CASTLLGVTSGDSQETQYF.

V usage is TRBV21-1 and J usage is TRBJ2-7; the D call in the table, TRBD2, was not verified against the DNA. TRBV21-1 is listed as a pseudogene. The CDR3 consists of 17 residues. Here the CDR3 DNA reads TGTGCCAGCAGCAAAGATGGGACTGGGGAGAGCTCCTACGAGCAGTACTTC. Translated, it gives CASSKDGTGESSYEQYF.

The chain recombines TRBV27 with TRBJ2-7, with D uncertain. The V gene's germline CDR1 is MNHEY and CDR2 SMNVEV (reference sequence). Trimming removed 5 bases from V and 1 base from J, with 9 bases in between. This CDR3 is 13 amino acids long. CDR3 residues: CASSPPGSYEQYF. The CDR3 bases are TGTGCCAGCAGTCCCCCAGGATCCTACGAGCAGTACTTC.

This chain joins TRBV6-5 and TRBJ2-5, with D maybe TRBD1 (6 bases). This CDR3 is built from 13 residues. From germline, CDR1 is MNHEY and CDR2 SVGAGI. The V end lost 6 bases, the J end lost 5 bases, and 13 bases lay between the germline ends. CDR3 sequence (DNA): TGTGCCAGCAGGAACAGGGCTCGGGAGACCCAGTACTTC. Residues: CASRNRARETQYF.

This chain links TRBV4-3 with TRBJ2-7; 8 bases match TRBD1. V was clipped by 4 bases and J by 4 bases; unmatched bases: 18. Germline V gene lookup returns CDR1 LGHNA and CDR2 YSLEER. The CDR3 is made up of 18 amino acids. CDR3 sequence: CASSLGAGGGQGVYEQYF. CDR3 nucleotide sequence: TGCGCCAGCAGCCTGGGGGCAGGAGGCGGACAGGGCGTTTACGAGCAGTACTTC.

The chain carries TRBV10-1 and TRBJ2-2; 9 positions agree with TRBD2. In germline, CDR1 is WNHNN, CDR2 SYGVQD (reference sequence). J was trimmed by 7 bases and V by 3 bases; bases with no gene match: 15. The CDR3 length is 18 residues. This CDR3 reads CASSDSRGLAGMIGELFF. Written as DNA, the CDR3 is TGCGCCAGCAGTGATTCGAGGGGGCTAGCGGGAATGATCGGGGAGCTGTTTTTT.

The chain combines TRBV10-2 with TRBJ1-2; D remains ambiguous. Trimming took 3 bases from V and 5 from J, leaving 13 bases between them. The CDR3 has 14 amino acids. Germline V gene sequence: CDR1 WSHSY, CDR2 SAAADI. CDR3 nucleotide sequence: TGCGCCAGCAGTGATCCCTTGTGGGCTTATGGCTACACCTTC. It yields the protein CASSDPLWAYGYTF.

The gene calls are TRBV5-6 and TRBJ1-3, with TRBD1 as a possible D gene (5 bases). Germline V CDR1 and CDR2: SGHDT, YYEEEE. The CDR3 is 15 residues long. The V gene lost 6 bases and the J gene lost 0 bases, with 13 bases spanning the gap. The CDR3 DNA reads as TGTGCCAGCACCCCACGACAGATCTCTGGAAACACCATATATTTT. It encodes CASTPRQISGNTIYF.

V usage is TRBV28 and J usage is TRBJ1-4; no clear D. This CDR3 contains 15 residues. Germline V gene sequence: CDR1 MDHEN, CDR2 SYDVKM. The V end lost 6 bases, the J end lost 6 bases, and 17 bases lay between the germline ends. CDR3 amino acids: CASRGSRARDEKLFF. Here the CDR3 DNA reads TGTGCCAGCAGGGGGTCTAGGGCGCGGGATGAAAAACTGTTTTTT.

V and J are TRBV11-2 and TRBJ2-7, with 7 bases lining up with TRBD1. Trimming removed 5 bases from V and 3 bases from J; junction bases left unmatched: 4. The germline V gene has CDR1 SGHAT and CDR2 FQNNGV. This CDR3 has 13 amino acids. DNA of the CDR3: TGTGCCAGCAGCATACAGGGGATCTACGAGCAGTACTTC. Residues: CASSIQGIYEQYF.

This chain uses TRBV6-5 with TRBJ2-7; D may be TRBD2 (5 bases). Deletions cut 6 bases from V and 7 bases from J, with 16 bases between. The CDR3 consists of 13 residues. The germline gives CDR1 MNHEY, CDR2 SVGAGI. CDR3 loop: CASRQSPGWEQYF. CDR3 DNA sequence: TGTGCCAGCAGGCAGTCCCCGGGATGGGAGCAGTACTTC.

In the case of this clone: Other nucleotide sequences from this sample produce the same CDR3. For the CDR3, the DNA is TGCGCCAGCAGCTCTGGGACAGGGGGCACAGATACGCAGTATTTT. Protein product: CASSSGTGGTDTQYF. This rearrangement joins TRBV5-1 to TRBJ2-3, with 10 bases aligning to TRBD1. Germline-derived CDR1 and CDR2 are SGHRS and YFSETQ. The CDR3 has 15 amino acids. The junction had 2 bases not matched to a gene; V was cut back by 3 bases and J by 1 base.

V gene TRBV28 combines with J gene TRBJ2-7; 8 bases agree with TRBD1. Germline CDR1 is MDHEN and CDR2 is SYDVKM. The ends lost 5 bases at V and 2 bases at J; junction bases unmatched: 17. This CDR3 spans 18 amino acids. The CDR3 region is CASSRVTLPTTGAYEQYF. CDR3 nucleotides: TGTGCCAGCAGTCGGGTCACCCTACCCACGACAGGGGCCTACGAGCAGTACTTC.

The chain links TRBV28 to TRBJ1-5; 8 bases match TRBD1. Germline V CDR1 and CDR2: MDHEN, SYDVKM. The CDR3 loop spans 16 amino acids. V shed 5 bases, J shed 1 base, and the junction held 7 bases outside the gene matches. CDR3 sequence: CASSQDRGGSNQPQHF. CDR3 in DNA: TGTGCCAGCAGTCAAGACAGGGGAGGAAGCAATCAGCCCCAGCATTTT.

This chain connects TRBV11-2 to TRBJ1-1, with TRBD1 matching over 7 bases. The CDR3 is 15 residues long. CDR1 and CDR2 (germline): SGHAT, FQNNGV. Germline trimming cut 5 bases from V and 1 base from J; bases unmatched to any gene: 7. The CDR3 is CASSGYRGSNTEAFF. CDR3 DNA: TGTGCCAGCAGCGGATACAGGGGTTCGAACACTGAAGCTTTCTTT.

The rearrangement joins TRBV27 to TRBJ2-7, with 8 bases that match TRBD2. CDR3 length: 15 residues. CDR1 and CDR2 from the germline V gene are MNHEY and SMNVEV (reference sequence). V shed 4 bases and J 4 bases; nucleotides not matched to a gene: 9. The CDR3 spells CASSYRLARGYEQYF. The CDR3 DNA follows: TGTGCCAGCAGTTACCGACTAGCGCGAGGATACGAGCAGTACTTC.

V gene TRBV5-4 combines with J gene TRBJ1-3, with 7 bases that match TRBD1. The trim removed 4 bases at V and 1 base at J, leaving 2 bases unmatched. The V gene's germline CDR1 is SGHNT and CDR2 YYREEE (reference sequence). CDR3 length: 14 amino acids. In nucleotides, the CDR3 is TGTGCCAGCAGCGTGACAGGGTCTGGAAACACCATATATTTT. Translating it yields CASSVTGSGNTIYF. The whole variable domain, remainder taken from reference TRBV5-4 and TRBJ1-3, is ETGVTQSPTHLIKTRGQQVTLRCSSQSGHNTVSWYQQALGQGPQFIFQYYREEENGRGNFPPRFSGLQFPNYSSELNVNALELDDSALYLCASSVTGSGNTIYFGEGSWLTVV.

CDR3 residues: CASSQPGHYNQPQHF. CDR3 DNA sequence: TGTGCCAGCAGCCAGCCCGGACACTACAATCAGCCCCAGCATTTT. This rearrangement joins TRBV14 to TRBJ1-5; perhaps TRBD1 as D (5 bases). The CDR3 spans 15 residues. V lost 3 bases to trimming and J lost 3 bases, with 12 bases between them. Germline assignment: CDR1 SGHDN and CDR2 FVKESK.

The chain links TRBV6-5 to TRBJ2-5; D is possibly TRBD1 (6 bases). CDR3 size: 13 residues. V was cut by 7 bases and J by 4 bases, with 13 bases left in between. CDR1 is MNHEY and CDR2 is SVGAGI in the germline V gene. CDR3 loop: CASKDSLRETQYF. The CDR3 coding sequence is TGTGCCAGCAAGGACAGTCTTAGAGAGACCCAGTACTTC.

This chain links TRBV2 with TRBJ2-7; perhaps TRBD1 as D (6 bases). Trimming took off 6 bases at V and 4 bases at J, with 25 bases between the two ends. The CDR3 sequence is 17 residues long. From germline, CDR1 is SNHLY and CDR2 FYNNEI. This CDR3 reads CASSRTQDSFWGYEQYF. The CDR3 bases are TGTGCCAGCAGCCGCACTCAGGACAGTTTCTGGGGGTACGAGCAGTACTTC.

The rearrangement links TRBV5-4 to TRBJ2-4; maybe TRBD2 (5 bases). Germline V gene data show CDR1 as SGHNT and CDR2 as YYREEE (reference sequence). The CDR3 is made up of 13 amino acids. The ends were cut back, 3 bases at V and 12 bases at J, with 16 bases in the middle. CDR3 DNA sequence: TGTGCCAGCAGCTCGGGCAGAGACGGGAATCAGTACTTC. Its translation is CASSSGRDGNQYF. Full variable domain (outside the CDR3, taken from reference TRBV5-4 and TRBJ2-4): ETGVTQSPTHLIKTRGQQVTLRCSSQSGHNTVSWYQQALGQGPQFIFQYYREEENGRGNFPPRFSGLQFPNYSSELNVNALELDDSALYLCASSSGRDGNQYFGAGTRLSVL.

In its sample, this clone was seen once. The gene calls are TRBV28 and TRBJ2-7; 9 bases align to TRBD1. J lost 4 bases, V lost 5 bases, and 9 bases had no gene match. Germline CDR1 reads MDHEN; CDR2 reads SYDVKM. CDR3 size: 15 residues. The CDR3 protein is CASSRTSTGGYEQYF. The CDR3 bases are TGTGCCAGCAGTCGTACGTCGACAGGGGGTTACGAGCAGTACTTC.